The entry below describes one T cell receptor beta chain. Its specificity is unknown. This specimen belongs to a study of cytomegalovirus exposure and HLA in healthy donors. Study results and caveats: Rates of TCR association differed by HLA locus in a later analysis, with DRB1 highest and HLA-C lowest. In a later analysis, TCR beta V- and J-gene trimming was associated with a missense DCLRE1C variant.

The CDR3 extends over 16 amino acids. Germline V gene data show CDR1 as SGHRS and CDR2 as YFSETQ. The ends were cut back, 0 bases at V and 4 bases at J, with 15 bases in the middle. The PCR used 60 Vbeta and 13 Jbeta primers. Profiling relied on immunoSEQ multiplex PCR, and the TCRdb table lists in-frame clones only, not all of them. This sample has around 200,000 clones; approximately 83% occur once, and the top ten carry roughly 10%. This TCR came from a woman between 50 and 59 years old in good health and CMV-seropositive. This sequence joins TRBV5-1 and TRBJ2-3; D perhaps matches TRBD2 (6 bases). Specimen: PBMCs. In nucleotides, the CDR3 is TGCGCCAGCAGCTTGGGGAGGGGTGTGGGGCCAGATACGCAGTATTTT. Translated: CASSLGRGVGPDTQYF.